The 21 T cell receptor beta chains below all came from one sample that was sequenced in a study of cytomegalovirus exposure and HLA in healthy donors. It was with 60 Vbeta and 13 Jbeta primers that the PCR ran. Data came from immunoSEQ multiplex PCR; TCRdb stores just in-frame clones and leaves some out. The sample carries 150,000 to 200,000 clones, around 75% recorded once. The sequenced sample was PBMCs. The receptors stem from a woman in her 30s in good health and CMV-seropositive.

V and J are TRBV5-1 and TRBJ2-3, with 10 bases fitting TRBD2. The length of the CDR3 is 14 residues. Germline values: CDR1 SGHRS, CDR2 YFSETQ. The ends lost 7 bases at V and 4 bases at J; junction bases unmatched: 6. In DNA form, the CDR3 reads TGCGCCAGCCGCCGGACTAGCGGATCAGATACGCAGTATTTT. Translating gives CASRRTSGSDTQYF.

The V call is TRBV7-9, the J call TRBJ2-1; 10 bases map to TRBD2. This CDR3 comprises 15 residues. Germline lookup yields CDR1 SEHNR and CDR2 FQNEAQ (reference sequence). The J segment lost 4 bases and the V segment lost 5 bases, leaving 5 bases of the junction unmatched. The CDR3 loop reads CASSPGLAEYNEQFF. Here the CDR3 DNA reads TGTGCCAGCAGCCCAGGACTAGCGGAATACAATGAGCAGTTCTTC.

The chain's CDR3 is CASSEPGGSIYEQYF. CDR3 in DNA: TGTGCCAGCAGTGAACCGGGGGGGTCGATCTACGAGCAGTACTTC. The chain joins TRBV2 to TRBJ2-7, with 8 bases matching TRBD2. V lost 2 bases, J lost 3 bases, and 6 bases stayed unmatched. This CDR3 has 15 amino acids. Germline loops: CDR1 SNHLY, CDR2 FYNNEI.

This clone appeared a few times. This rearrangement joins TRBV7-2 to TRBJ1-4, with D hard to call. CDR1 is SGHTA, CDR2 FQGNSA, per germline. The CDR3 totals 15 residues. V was pared by 4 bases and J by 8 bases, with 17 bases between. CDR3 loop: CASSSSGKLGEKLFF. The CDR3 coding sequence is TGTGCCAGCAGCTCGTCCGGGAAGTTGGGCGAAAAACTGTTTTTT.

In DNA, the CDR3 is TGTGCCAGCAGCTTGGTTGGGGGGGGGTACCAAGAGACCCAGTACTTC. Amino acid sequence: CASSLVGGGYQETQYF. This chain connects TRBV5-6 to TRBJ2-5, with 7 positions matching TRBD2. Germline loops: CDR1 SGHDT, CDR2 YYEEEE. CDR3 size: 16 residues. V trimming: 0 bases; J trimming: 0 bases; junction bases outside the gene matches: 5. Combining the CDR3 with reference TRBV5-6 and TRBJ2-5 gives the whole variable domain DAGVTQSPTHLIKTRGQQVTLRCSPKSGHDTVSWYQQALGQGPQFIFQYYEEEERQRGNFPDRFSGHQFPNYSSELNVNALLLGDSALYLCASSLVGGGYQETQYFGPGTRLLVL.

The chain recombines TRBV2 with TRBJ2-1, with TRBD2 identical over 10 bases. The junction had 6 bases not matched to a gene; V was cut back by 4 bases and J by 6 bases. CDR1 is SNHLY, CDR2 FYNNEI, per germline. The CDR3 has 15 amino acids. CDR3 amino acids: CASSGLAGGPNEQFF. The CDR3 nucleotides read TGTGCCAGCAGTGGACTAGCGGGTGGACCCAATGAGCAGTTCTTC.

The chain combines TRBV7-2 with TRBJ2-2; 10 bases line up with TRBD2. Germline values: CDR1 SGHTA, CDR2 FQGNSA. Unmatched junction bases numbered 5, after V lost 2 bases and J lost 5 bases. The CDR3 runs 16 residues. CDR3 nucleotides: TGTGCCAGCAGCTTATTAAGCGGGGGGGTAACCGGGGAGCTGTTTTTT. This encodes CASSLLSGGVTGELFF.

This clone was detected only once. The chain joins TRBV5-4 to TRBJ2-5; TRBD2 agrees at 11 bases. V was pared by 1 base and J by 7 bases, with 6 bases of the junction left unmatched. The CDR3 is 15 residues long. Germline V gene lookup returns CDR1 SGHNT and CDR2 YYREEE (reference sequence). The CDR3 region has the DNA TGTGCCAGCAGCTTGACTAGCGGGAGAGAAGGGACCCAGTACTTC. As protein: CASSLTSGREGTQYF. Full variable domain (remainder filled in from reference TRBV5-4 and TRBJ2-5): ETGVTQSPTHLIKTRGQQVTLRCSSQSGHNTVSWYQQALGQGPQFIFQYYREEENGRGNFPPRFSGLQFPNYSSELNVNALELDDSALYLCASSLTSGREGTQYFGPGTRLLVL.

The chain uses TRBV29-1 and TRBJ1-1; D not resolved. V lost 7 bases, J lost 6 bases, and 9 bases lay in between. This CDR3 comprises 10 residues. CDR1 SQVTM and CDR2 ANQGSEA come from the germline V gene. The CDR3 loop is CSATEAEAFF. The CDR3 bases are TGCAGCGCCACAGAAGCTGAAGCTTTCTTT. Full variable domain (outside the CDR3, taken from reference TRBV29-1 and TRBJ1-1): SAVISQKPSRDICQRGTSLTIQCQVDSQVTMMFWYRQQPGQSLTLIATANQGSEATYESGFVIDKFPISRPNLTFSTLTVSNMSPEDSSIYLCSATEAEAFFGQGTRLTVV.

In its sample, this clone was seen many times. At the DNA level, this CDR3 is encoded by other sequences in the same sample as well. V gene TRBV5-6 combines with J gene TRBJ1-1; D possibly corresponds to TRBD1 (5 bases). The CDR3 length is 12 residues. Per the germline V gene, CDR1 is SGHDT and CDR2 is YYEEEE. The V end lost 2 bases, the J end lost 5 bases, and 7 bases lay between the germline ends. Here the CDR3 DNA reads TGTGCCAGCAGCTTAAGGGGAACTGAAGCTTTCTTT. Amino acid sequence: CASSLRGTEAFF.

Concerning this clone itself: This CDR3 is missing its conserved last phenylalanine or tryptophan, likely due to a read error. This CDR3 reads CASSLEGSYEQYL. In DNA form, the CDR3 reads TGCGCCAGCAGCTTAGAGGGATCCTACGAGCAGTACCTC. V usage is TRBV5-1 and J usage is TRBJ2-7, with D possibly being TRBD2 (5 bases). Germline V gene data show CDR1 as SGHRS and CDR2 as YFSETQ. The V end lost 2 bases, the J end lost 1 base, and 7 bases lay between the germline ends. The CDR3 is 13 residues long.

The CDR3 coding sequence is TGTGCCAGCAGTTTCCGTGACAGACCCTATGAAGCTTTCTTT. It codes for CASSFRDRPYEAFF. This rearrangement joins TRBV27 to TRBJ1-1; possibly TRBD1 for D (5 bases). The CDR3 sequence is 14 residues long. Germline V gene lookup returns CDR1 MNHEY and CDR2 SMNVEV (reference sequence). The V and J ends lost 3 bases and 7 bases respectively, with 15 bases between them.

This clone was seen once. The chain combines TRBV14 with TRBJ2-3, with TRBD2 matching over 7 bases. The CDR3 is 14 amino acids. Looked up from germline, CDR1 is SGHDN and CDR2 is FVKESK. J was trimmed by 3 bases and V by 5 bases; bases with no gene match: 5. CDR3 sequence reads: CASSGGGWTDTQYF. The CDR3, as DNA: TGTGCCAGCAGCGGGGGAGGGTGGACAGATACGCAGTATTTT.

The CDR3 region has the DNA TGCAGTGCTAGGTCGGAGACCCAGTACTTC. This gives the protein CSARSETQYF. The chain is built from TRBV20-1 and TRBJ2-5, with D uncertain. Germline CDR1 reads DFQATT; CDR2 reads SNEGSKA (reference sequence). Deletions cut 3 bases from V and 5 bases from J, with 4 bases between. This CDR3 comprises 10 residues.

The chain employs TRBV7-2 and TRBJ2-7; TRBD1 matches 8 bases. The CDR3 loop spans 13 amino acids. With V trimmed by 5 bases and J by 4 bases, 4 bases remained unmatched. The germline V gene has CDR1 SGHTA and CDR2 FQGNSA. The CDR3 coding sequence is TGTGCCAGCAGCATTGGGACAGGTTACGAGCAGTACTTC. It yields the protein CASSIGTGYEQYF. The full variable domain, completed using reference TRBV7-2 and TRBJ2-7, is GAGVSQSPSNKVTEKGKDVELRCDPISGHTALYWYRQSLGQGLEFLIYFQGNSAPDKSGLPSDRFSAERTGGSVSTLTIQRTQQEDSAVYLCASSIGTGYEQYFGPGTRLTVT.

The CDR3 reads CASSPSGSATDTQYF. The CDR3 nucleotides read TGTGCCAGCTCACCATCCGGGTCTGCCACAGATACGCAGTATTTT. V is TRBV18 and J is TRBJ2-3; D is unclear. Germline lookup yields CDR1 KGHSH and CDR2 LQKENI. The CDR3 length is 15 residues. V lost 2 bases to trimming and J lost 2 bases, with 11 bases between them. The full variable domain, its missing parts supplied by reference TRBV18 and TRBJ2-3, is NAGVMQNPRHLVRRRGQEARLRCSPMKGHSHVYWYRQLPEEGLKFMVYLQKENIIDESGMPKERFSAEFPKEGPSILRIQQVVRGDSAAYFCASSPSGSATDTQYFGPGTRLTVL.

Written as DNA, the CDR3 is TGTGCCAGCAGTTTATGTCGGCAGGGCTGTGCCTACACCTTC. The encoded protein is CASSLCRQGCAYTF. The rearrangement uses TRBV28 and TRBJ1-2; D is perhaps TRBD1 (5 bases). Germline loops: CDR1 MDHEN, CDR2 SYDVKM. The CDR3 has 14 residues. Trimming pared 0 bases from V and 10 bases from J, leaving 15 bases between.

The chain has TRBV13 and TRBJ1-6; 8 bases agree with TRBD1. Per the germline V gene, CDR1 is PRHDT and CDR2 is FYEKMQ (reference sequence). The V segment lost 7 bases and the J segment 7 bases; nucleotides outside the gene matches: 9. The length of the CDR3 is 15 residues. The CDR3 DNA reads TGTGCCAGCACCTCATGGCAGGGGGCGAATTCACCCCTCCACTTT. This translates into CASTSWQGANSPLHF.

The chain carries TRBV6-6 and TRBJ2-5; 8 bases line up with TRBD2. Per germline, CDR1 MNHNY and CDR2 SVGAGI (reference sequence). With 1 base clipped from V and 5 bases from J, the junction kept 6 bases outside the gene matches. The CDR3 length is 15 residues. The CDR3 DNA reads as TGTGCCAGCAGTTACTTTCGGGGGGGTGGGGAGACCCAGTACTTC. Translating gives CASSYFRGGGETQYF.

This chain uses TRBV6-1 with TRBJ1-3; 8 nucleotides align to TRBD1. The ends lost 3 bases at V and 0 bases at J; junction bases unmatched: 4. CDR1 is MNHNS, CDR2 SASEGT, per germline. The CDR3 runs to 16 residues. The CDR3 coding sequence is TGTGCCAGCAGTGACGGACAGGGACTCTCTGGAAACACCATATATTTT. Translating it yields CASSDGQGLSGNTIYF.

The chain uses TRBV6-5 and TRBJ2-1, with a tentative D call TRBD1 (6 bases). There are 12 residues in the CDR3. V was trimmed by 8 bases and J by 4 bases, leaving 9 bases between them. Germline assignment: CDR1 MNHEY and CDR2 SVGAGI. CDR3 nucleotides: TGTGCCAGCCGGGACACTTACAATGAGCAGTTCTTC. Its protein is CASRDTYNEQFF.